This T cell receptor (beta chain) was recorded in a study of cytomegalovirus exposure and HLA in healthy donors. The PCR contained 60 Vbeta and 13 Jbeta primers. Data came from immunoSEQ multiplex PCR; TCRdb stores just in-frame clones and leaves some out. The sample carries 55,000 to 75,000 clones, 70% to 85% recorded once. The length of the CDR3 is 15 residues. Germline assignment: CDR1 LNHNV and CDR2 YYDKDF (reference sequence). The V gene end was trimmed by 1 base and the J gene end by 5 bases; junction bases not matched to a gene: 7. This chain uses TRBV15 with TRBJ2-5; 7 bases match TRBD1. This receptor was taken from a human donor in good health. Specimen: PBMCs. CDR3 amino acids: CATSRAPDRTETQYF. CDR3 bases: TGTGCCACCAGCAGAGCCCCGGACAGGACCGAGACCCAGTACTTC.